What follows is one T cell receptor beta chain and its context. This clone was detected only a few times. The antigen it binds to is not known. No much larger clonotype is one base removed from it; base qualities were not supplied. The data are from a study of beta chain features in type 1 diabetes (dated by TCRdb to the late 2010s). For the study in its entirety: Patients and healthy donors did not differ in mean age, gender distribution, total cell number or subset yield. Whereas all 28 donors provided naive and central memory subsets, regulatory and stem cell-like memory subsets were isolated from just 8 patients and roughly eight healthy donors. A total of 85 million to 140 million sorted cells were examined across all samples, and a strong correlation was observed between cell number per subset and RNA yield. In the study, TCRB repertoires of sorted circulating CD4+ T cell subsets from recently diagnosed type 1 diabetes patients were compared with those of matched healthy donors.

Each donor gave one peripheral blood draw, about 110 mL on average, collected into heparinised tubes. Naive, central memory, regulatory and stem cell-like memory CD4+ T cells were sorted on a BD FACSAria II using a panel including CD45RO, CCR7, CD25, CD127, CD95 and CD27. Purity was above 95% for every sorted population. PBMCs were isolated immediately by Lymphoprep density gradient centrifugation and stained directly without culture. Samples were stained and sorted in pairs, with one healthy donor and one patient per experiment, so that batch effects were minimized. The High Capacity cDNA Reverse Transcription Kit was used to reverse transcribe all of the isolated RNA, meaning that expressed TCRB transcripts were what got sequenced. Deep immunoSEQ sequencing was applied to naive, central memory and regulatory T cell samples, giving an average of about 3.4 million total reads per sample. Sorted cells were lysed in RLT buffer and RNA was extracted with DNase-treated RNeasy Micro or Mini kits, depending on cell number. To prevent cross-contamination, every cell subset was processed on its own, while patient and healthy donor samples were processed together. The immunoSEQ multiplex PCR was used to amplify TCRB sequences from cDNA, yielding 87-bp fragments that span the CDR3 region. Sequencing of the amplicons was done on the Illumina HiSeq platform. From the authors' description of their analysis: Synthetic template baselines were used to correct PCR bias computationally, reads within Hamming distance 2 were collapsed, and singletons that could not be merged were discarded. Reads were aligned against IMGT to assign V, D and J genes, CDR3 length and insertions or deletions at six rearrangement sites. Within each subset, clonotype counts were normalized to sorted cell number, after which true diversity and Gini coefficients were computed with the tcR R package. The overlap coefficient, calculated on TCRB nucleotide sequences, was used to measure repertoire sharing. This is the immuneACCESS table as TCRdb keeps it, with only in-frame sequences that have V and J called. A part of the clones is gone; compared with another copy, unresolved V genes explain less than half, and the rest is unexplained. Clone size and the V and J calls come from that table; the DNA yielded D and trimming. The sample records about 190,000 clones, 6.5% to 8.5% of which are singletons. The ten top clones hold 0.5% of the sample.

Findings and caveats that apply to the study as a whole: A moderate but significant shortening of TCRB CDR3 length was observed in type 1 diabetes patients in all four CD4+ subsets. Because cDNA was sequenced instead of genomic DNA, highly expressing activated cells could be over-represented, though the groups showed no difference in activation or CD3 levels. Patients with type 1 diabetes made fewer insertions and deleted more nucleotides at VDJ recombination sites, implying thymic rearrangement abnormalities. PCR might favor shorter templates, but patient and control samples were amplified and corrected together, so any skew would affect both groups equally. The naive, central memory and regulatory TCRB repertoires appeared to resemble one another more closely among patients than among healthy donors. Because the HLA sub-analyses included only small numbers of individuals, any influence of HLA type on TCRB rearrangement was left unresolved.

CDR1 SGHAT and CDR2 FQNNGV are derived from the germline V gene. V and J are truncated by 8 bases and 7 bases respectively, leaving an intervening sequence of 6 bases. The CDR3 runs 10 amino acids, cysteine and phenylalanine included. Only the CDR3 region is kept as DNA, spanning 30 bases read in frame from base 1. This receptor was taken from a man younger than 35 with type 1 diabetes. Sequencing was carried out using central memory CD4+ T cells from blood. This chain joins TRBV11-2 to TRBJ2-1; the D gene cannot be named for sure. The CDR3 here reads CASGQNEQFF. The DNA sequence is given as TGTGCCAGCGGCCAAAATGAGCAGTTCTTC.